This entry concerns a single T cell receptor (beta chain). These data originate in a study of blood T cell repertoires in COVID-19. Study-level information: Acute-phase and convalescent COVID-19 samples originated in the United States, Italy and Spain.

V lost 6 bases and J lost 0; bases outside the gene matches: 10. Germline V gives CDR1 LNHDA, CDR2 SQIVND (reference sequence). This CDR3 spans 16 amino acids. The protocol was immunoSEQ multiplex PCR, while the TCRdb copy is restricted to in-frame clones and leaves out a portion. The top ten clones hold under 2% of a sample with roughly 410,000 clones, 70% to 90% of them seen once. The chain employs TRBV19 and TRBJ1-1; 7 bases match TRBD1. The receptor was derived from a middle-aged woman with COVID-19, enrolled during active disease. Sequencing was done on a sample of peripheral blood. CDR3 sequence reads: CASRNRRGHMNTEAFF. The CDR3, as DNA: TGTGCCAGTAGGAACAGGAGGGGGCATATGAACACTGAAGCTTTCTTT.